The entry below gives a single T cell receptor beta chain sequence along with its context. The germline gives CDR1 MNHEY, CDR2 SVGAGI. V lost 4 bases and J 6 bases, leaving 4 bases between the germline ends. CDR3 length: 11 residues. This entry belongs to a study of Ad26.COV2.S vaccination and SARS-CoV-2 variants. Indicated treatment: roughly 18 received Ad26.COV2.S at low or high dose, single or two shots; roughly five received placebo; per-sample allocation not given. Samples analyzed were those drawn on day 63 after the first vaccine or placebo injection. An Ad26 vector expressing Wuhan-strain SARS-CoV-2 spike served as the vaccine. The data were produced by immunoSEQ multiplex PCR, yet TCRdb's version contains in-frame clones alone and is incomplete. The sample records 300,000 to 400,000 clones, approximately 80% being singletons.

The TCR was taken from a person aged 18-65 years who received the Ad26.COV2.S COVID-19 vaccine or a placebo. V is TRBV6-5 and J is TRBJ2-1; D not certain. The sample was peripheral blood, taken in a trial of Ad26.COV2.S vaccine versus placebo. The CDR3 bases are TGTGCCAGCAGTTTCGTCAATGAGCAGTTCTTC. Amino acids: CASSFVNEQFF.